This T cell receptor (beta chain) was identified during a study of CD8 T cells in Susac syndrome. Turning to the study itself: When blood was collected, patients with Susac syndrome were therapy-naive, were taking corticosteroids, or were receiving intravenous immunoglobulin alone.

Random hexamers served to reverse transcribe roughly 0.45 to 1 ug RNA. The method of amplification for TCR beta CDR3 was immunoSEQ multiplex PCR, covering 54 Vbeta and 13 Jbeta. MiXCR was run by TCRdb on the immunoSEQ multiplex PCR reads, yielding one entry per CDR3 protein. The table lists roughly 190,000 distinct CDR3 sequences, 90% to 96% of them singletons, with 0.09% to 0.1% in the top ten. This clonotype showed up just once. TCR beta was sequenced from blood CD8+ and CD4+ T cells. TEMRA cells were FACS-enriched, and CD8+ and CD4+ T cells were isolated negatively. Looked up from germline, CDR1 is SGHDN and CDR2 is FVKESK. This CDR3 comprises 17 residues. V lost 4 bases, J lost 0 bases, and 15 bases lay in between.

The V and J genes are TRBV14 and TRBJ2-2; D may match TRBD1 or TRBD2 (5 bases each). This receptor was identified in a human donor with Susac syndrome. Material for sequencing was CD4+ T cells from PBMCs. The CDR3 loop is CASSRYLGTSNTGELFF. CDR3 sequence (DNA): TGTGCCAGCAGCCGCTACCTCGGGACCTCGAACACCGGGGAGCTGTTTTTT.